These 17 T cell receptor beta chains were all obtained from the same sample, sequenced in a study of T cells in localized non-small cell lung cancer. Here immunoSEQ multiplex PCR was the method, and the copy in TCRdb shows in-frame clones only, minus some. This table has several thousand clones, around 20% appearing once. Sequenced material: lung tumor tissue, taken before any cancer treatment. Receptors were obtained from a man aged 40-75 years with stage I lung adenocarcinoma.

The V gene is TRBV6-8, the J gene TRBJ2-3, with 8 bases lining up with TRBD1. In germline, CDR1 is MNHGY, CDR2 SAAAGT. CDR3 size: 14 residues. V shed 4 bases, J shed 1 base, and the junction held 1 base outside the gene matches. The CDR3 sequence is CASSSGGGTDTQYF. The CDR3 DNA sequence: TGTGCCAGCAGTTCAGGGGGCGGCACAGATACGCAGTATTTT.

The chain employs TRBV5-1 and TRBJ2-1, with TRBD2 matching over 7 bases. Trimming at V came to 0 bases and at J to 8 bases, leaving 8 bases not matched to a gene. Germline lookup yields CDR1 SGHRS and CDR2 YFSETQ. The CDR3 length is 15 residues. CDR3 region: CASSLAGLGGDEQFF. CDR3 DNA sequence: TGCGCCAGCAGCTTGGCCGGACTAGGTGGGGATGAGCAGTTCTTC. The full variable domain, its missing parts supplied by reference TRBV5-1 and TRBJ2-1, is KAGVTQTPRYLIKTRGQQVTLSCSPISGHRSVSWYQQTPGQGLQFLFEYFSETQRNKGNFPGRFSGRQFSNSRSEMNVSTLELGDSALYLCASSLAGLGGDEQFFGPGTRLTVL.

The rearrangement links TRBV9 to TRBJ2-3; 8 nucleotides match TRBD2. The CDR3 has 15 residues. Germline V gene data show CDR1 as SGDLS and CDR2 as YYNGEE. After removal of 2 bases from V and 2 bases from J, the junction contained 4 bases not matched to a gene. The CDR3 here is CASSVSGMPTDTQYF. For the CDR3, the DNA is TGTGCCAGCAGCGTTAGCGGGATGCCCACAGATACGCAGTATTTT.

As DNA, the CDR3 is TGTGCCAGCAGTTCCCCCAGCGGGGGCTCCTACAATGAGCAGTTCTTC. Its translation is CASSSPSGGSYNEQFF. The gene calls are TRBV6-8 and TRBJ2-1, with TRBD2 identical over 8 bases. With V trimmed by 4 bases and J by 0 bases, 5 bases remained unmatched. CDR1 is MNHGY and CDR2 is SAAAGT in the germline V gene. The CDR3 runs 16 residues.

This clone has more than one count but fewer than ten. This chain uses TRBV6-8 with TRBJ2-2; possibly TRBD1 for D (5 bases). Trimming removed 8 bases at V and 7 bases at J, with 29 bases between. The CDR3 totals 18 residues. Germline V gene sequence: CDR1 MNHGY, CDR2 SAAAGT. For the CDR3, the DNA is TGTGCCAGCGGAAGGAAGGGATTACTCCAGGGATCCATCGGGGAGCTGTTTTTT. Its translation: CASGRKGLLQGSIGELFF.

This clone is classed as large. The chain carries TRBV11-3 and TRBJ2-2; a possible D gene is TRBD1 (6 bases). The V and J ends lost 2 bases and 3 bases respectively, with 10 bases between them. The CDR3 covers 15 residues. CDR1 and CDR2 (germline): SGHNT, YENEEA. CDR3: CASSLTGLDTGELFF. The CDR3, as DNA: TGTGCCAGCAGCTTAACAGGGTTGGACACCGGGGAGCTGTTTTTT.

By share, this clone counts as medium-sized. The V and J genes are TRBV6-1 and TRBJ1-1; tentative D call: TRBD1 (5 bases). The V end lost 1 base, the J end lost 8 bases, and 14 bases lay between the germline ends. Germline V gene lookup returns CDR1 MNHNS and CDR2 SASEGT. CDR3 length: 14 residues. CDR3 loop: CASSEGPGTLEAFF. CDR3 DNA sequence: TGTGCCAGCAGTGAAGGCCCAGGGACGTTAGAAGCTTTCTTT.

This clone showed up just a few times. V usage is TRBV9 and J usage is TRBJ2-2; a possible D gene is TRBD2 (6 bases). With 3 bases removed from V and 0 bases from J, the gap between germline ends came to 15 bases. The CDR3 has 17 residues. CDR1 is SGDLS, CDR2 YYNGEE, per germline. CDR3 nucleotide sequence: TGTGCCAGCAGCGACTACGGGACTCCCGCGAACACCGGGGAGCTGTTTTTT. Protein sequence: CASSDYGTPANTGELFF. The full variable domain, with the rest looked up from reference TRBV9 and TRBJ2-2, is DSGVTQTPKHLITATGQRVTLRCSPRSGDLSVYWYQQSLDQGLQFLIQYYNGEERAKGNILERFSAQQFPDLHSELNLSSLELGDSALYFCASSDYGTPANTGELFFGEGSRLTVL.

This chain uses TRBV29-1 with TRBJ2-1; TRBD1 matches at 10 bases. With 4 bases clipped from V and 9 bases from J, the junction kept 6 bases outside the gene matches. The CDR3 totals 13 residues. Germline V CDR1 and CDR2: SQVTM, ANQGSEA. CDR3: CSVVGTGDSEQFF. The CDR3 DNA sequence: TGCAGCGTTGTCGGGACAGGGGATTCTGAGCAGTTCTTC.

There are a few counts of this clone. This sequence joins TRBV9 and TRBJ2-3; a weak D match, TRBD2 (5 bases). The germline V and J ends were trimmed by 0 bases and 3 bases, with 11 bases remaining between them. There are 15 residues in the CDR3. Germline CDR1 and CDR2: SGDLS and YYNGEE. Written as DNA, the CDR3 is TGTGCCAGCAGCGTAGTTGAAGGGAGAACAGATACGCAGTATTTT. This translates into CASSVVEGRTDTQYF.

There are a few counts of this clone. The gene calls are TRBV6-8 and TRBJ2-1, with 11 nucleotides matching TRBD2. V was clipped by 6 bases and J by 5 bases; unmatched bases: 6. The germline V gene encodes CDR1 MNHGY and CDR2 SAAAGT. The CDR3 loop spans 15 amino acids. The CDR3 DNA reads as TGTGCCAGCAGGCGAGGGACTAGCGGCGACAATGAGCAGTTCTTC. Its protein product is CASRRGTSGDNEQFF.

This clone was seen only a few times. The chain carries TRBV25-1 and TRBJ2-2, with no clear D. Germline V CDR1 and CDR2: MGHDK, SYGVNS. This CDR3 has 13 residues. V was trimmed by 2 bases and J by 3 bases, leaving 4 bases between them. The CDR3 loop reads CASSERDTGELFF. The CDR3 nucleotides are TGTGCCAGCAGTGAACGGGACACCGGGGAGCTGTTTTTT.

Within the sample, this clone is medium-sized. One end of the junction varies from germline; a read error may be responsible. The rearrangement links TRBV6-8 to TRBJ1-1; 9 positions match TRBD1. Germline V lookup: CDR1 MNHGY, CDR2 SAAAGT. The length of the CDR3 is 15 residues. The CDR3 DNA reads as TGTGCCATCAGTGGTCGGACAGGGGCGAACACTGAAGCTTTCTTT. Its protein is CAISGRTGANTEAFF.

In its sample, this clone is medium-sized. The V gene is TRBV19, the J gene TRBJ1-1, with no clear D. Per the germline V gene, CDR1 is LNHDA and CDR2 is SQIVND (reference sequence). With 1 base removed from V and 11 bases from J, the gap between germline ends came to 8 bases. This CDR3 region has 11 residues. CDR3 amino acids: CASSIGLSAFF. The CDR3 DNA follows: TGTGCCAGTAGTATAGGACTAAGCGCTTTCTTT.

This clone was found many times. This chain connects TRBV6-1 to TRBJ2-2; weak D call: TRBD2 (5 bases). CDR1 MNHNS and CDR2 SASEGT come from the germline V gene. Trimming removed 0 bases at V and 2 bases at J, with 7 bases between. The CDR3 sequence is 15 residues long. The CDR3 reads CASSEAGENTGELFF. The DNA for the CDR3 is TGTGCCAGCAGTGAAGCGGGAGAAAACACCGGGGAGCTGTTTTTT.

There are many counts of this clone. The genes are TRBV7-5 and TRBJ2-7; the table assigns TRBD2, which was not confirmed against the DNA. TRBV7-5 is annotated as a pseudogene. This CDR3 comprises 16 residues. The CDR3 here is CVRSLGQQGGTYEQYV. CDR3 DNA: TGTGTCAGAAGCTTAGGGCAACAGGGAGGGACCTACGAGCAGTACGTC.

The table lists this clone with a few counts. The chain links TRBV29-1 to TRBJ2-5; weak D call: TRBD1 (6 bases). The V gene's germline CDR1 is SQVTM and CDR2 ANQGSEA. This CDR3 is 14 amino acids long. Trimming left V 6 bases short and J 4 bases short, with 18 bases between. The CDR3 is CSVSDSVRGETQYF. The CDR3 region has the DNA TGCAGCGTGTCGGACAGCGTGAGGGGAGAGACCCAGTACTTC.